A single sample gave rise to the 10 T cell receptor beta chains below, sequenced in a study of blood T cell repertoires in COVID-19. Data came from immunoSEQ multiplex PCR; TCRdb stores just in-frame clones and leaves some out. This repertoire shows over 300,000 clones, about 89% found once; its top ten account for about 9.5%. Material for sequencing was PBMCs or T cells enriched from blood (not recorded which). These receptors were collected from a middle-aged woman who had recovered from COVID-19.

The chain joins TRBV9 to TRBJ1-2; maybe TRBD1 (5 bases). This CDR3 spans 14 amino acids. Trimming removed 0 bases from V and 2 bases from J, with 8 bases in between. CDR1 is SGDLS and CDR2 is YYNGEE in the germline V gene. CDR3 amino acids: CASSVGAGNYGYTF. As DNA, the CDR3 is TGTGCCAGCAGCGTAGGAGCAGGGAACTATGGCTACACCTTC.

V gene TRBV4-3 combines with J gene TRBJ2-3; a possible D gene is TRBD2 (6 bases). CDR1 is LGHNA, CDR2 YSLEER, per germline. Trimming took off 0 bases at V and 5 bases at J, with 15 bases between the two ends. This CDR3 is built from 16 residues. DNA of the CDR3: TGCGCCAGCAGCCAAGAGGTCTACGGGAGTCAAGATACGCAGTATTTT. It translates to CASSQEVYGSQDTQYF.

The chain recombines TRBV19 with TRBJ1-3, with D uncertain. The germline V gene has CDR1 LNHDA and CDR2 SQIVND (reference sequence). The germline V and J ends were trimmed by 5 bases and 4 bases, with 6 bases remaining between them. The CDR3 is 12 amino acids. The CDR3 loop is CASSPSGNTIYF. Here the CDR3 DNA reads TGTGCCAGTAGTCCCTCGGGAAACACCATATATTTT.

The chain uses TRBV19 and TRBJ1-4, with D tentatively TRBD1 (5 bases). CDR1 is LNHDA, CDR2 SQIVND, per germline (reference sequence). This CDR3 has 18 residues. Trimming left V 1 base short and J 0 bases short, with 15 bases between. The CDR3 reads CASSIVPTDFATNEKLFF. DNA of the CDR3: TGTGCCAGTAGTATAGTACCGACAGATTTTGCAACTAATGAAAAACTGTTTTTT.

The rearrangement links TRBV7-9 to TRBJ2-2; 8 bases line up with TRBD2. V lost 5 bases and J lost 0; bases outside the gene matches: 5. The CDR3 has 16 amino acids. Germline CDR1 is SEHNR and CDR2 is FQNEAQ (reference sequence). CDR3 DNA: TGTGCCAGCAGCCCACGGGAGGGCGCGAACACCGGGGAGCTGTTTTTT. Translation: CASSPREGANTGELFF.

The CDR3 nucleotides read TGTGCCACCAGCGGACAGGGTGGCCAGCCCCAGCATTTT. Residues: CATSGQGGQPQHF. This sequence joins TRBV15 and TRBJ1-5; 8 nucleotides align to TRBD1. The ends lost 5 bases at V and 7 bases at J; junction bases unmatched: 4. The germline gives CDR1 LNHNV, CDR2 YYDKDF (reference sequence). The CDR3 runs 13 residues.

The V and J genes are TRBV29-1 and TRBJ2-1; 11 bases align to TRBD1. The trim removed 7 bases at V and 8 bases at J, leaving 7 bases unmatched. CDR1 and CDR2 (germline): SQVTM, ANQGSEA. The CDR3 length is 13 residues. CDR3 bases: TGCAGCGCTACGTGGACAGGGGGCGATGAGCAGTTCTTC. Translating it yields CSATWTGGDEQFF.

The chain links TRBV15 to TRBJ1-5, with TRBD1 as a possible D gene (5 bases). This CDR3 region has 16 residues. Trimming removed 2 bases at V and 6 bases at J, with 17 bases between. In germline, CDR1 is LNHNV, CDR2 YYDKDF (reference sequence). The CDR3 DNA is TGTGCCACCAGCAGATCGCCCTGGCAGGGTACTCAGCCCCAGCATTTT. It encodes CATSRSPWQGTQPQHF.

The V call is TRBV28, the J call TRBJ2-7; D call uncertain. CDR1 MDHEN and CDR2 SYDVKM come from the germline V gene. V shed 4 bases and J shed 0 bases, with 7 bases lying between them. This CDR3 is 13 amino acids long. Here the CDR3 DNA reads TGTGCCAGCAGTTCCCACGGCTCCTACGAGCAGTACTTC. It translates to CASSSHGSYEQYF. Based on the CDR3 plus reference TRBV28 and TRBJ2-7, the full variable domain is DVKVTQSSRYLVKRTGEKVFLECVQDMDHENMFWYRQDPGLGLRLIYFSYDVKMKEKGDIPEGYSVSREKKERFSLILESASTNQTSMYLCASSSHGSYEQYFGPGTRLTVT.

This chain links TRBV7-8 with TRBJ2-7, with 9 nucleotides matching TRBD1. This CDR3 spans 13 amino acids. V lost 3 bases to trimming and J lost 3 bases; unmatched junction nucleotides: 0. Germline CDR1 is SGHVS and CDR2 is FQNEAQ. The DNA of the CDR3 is TGTGCCAGCAGCTTGACAGGGGGCTACGAGCAGTACTTC. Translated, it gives CASSLTGGYEQYF.